Sequencing of this T cell receptor (beta chain) was carried out in a study of cytomegalovirus exposure and HLA in healthy donors (dated by TCRdb to 2017 to 2019). With respect to the entire study: In an earlier analysis of 450 to 750 of the donors, 276 Gb of sequence data and 100 million or so unique TCR beta sequences from roughly 180 million T cells were reported. An earlier analysis of approximately 640 of the donors applied high-throughput TCR beta sequencing to assess whether each TCR beta V gene segment acted as functional or pseudogenic. High-throughput TCR immunosequencing, statistical association of individual TCRs with disease status, and machine learning were combined to predict cytomegalovirus infection status. In addition to the first cohort of approximately 650 subjects, a separate validation cohort of 120 different subjects was used. Every discovery cohort repertoire had been produced on one sequencing platform. Donor age, sex, ethnicity and CMV serostatus were collected together with the repertoire data. Class I and class II HLA loci were covered by the typing at four-digit resolution. To study patterns of TCR occurrence, a later analysis re-analyzed previously published TCR beta repertoires from 666 donors and added high-resolution HLA genotyping. Of the roughly 400 genotyped donors, 65% to 90% fell in the genetic ancestry cluster associated with self-reported Caucasian donors. The number of typed donors differed by locus: roughly 620-630 for A, B, C, DRB1 and DQB1; roughly 510 for DQA1; around 580 for DPA1; and roughly 450 for DPB1. Rather than using new phenotypic data, the later analysis identified candidate immune exposures from TCR beta sequences and from how often those sequences occurred across donors. An early release covering approximately 600 HLA-typed donors comprised around 300 gigabases of sequencing data and some 79 million unique TCR sequences. The study used immunosequencing to profile the T cell repertoires of approximately 640 subjects and linked those repertoires to cytomegalovirus serostatus. Four to six DR-DQ haplotypes were handled as single units for association and clustering, since linkage in the cohort was strong. In a later genetic analysis, genome-wide SNP genotypes for about three fifths of the roughly 670 donors were used, and that subset was treated as a discovery cohort. Among some 410 genotyped donors of the cohort, an average of 235,054 unique TCR beta nucleotide sequences were sequenced per donor, approximately 20% of them non-productive. The study aimed to test whether signatures of past pathogen exposure could be identified by cataloging public T cell receptors. On the study overall, not on this receptor specifically: A group of highly shared sequence variants was considered likely to be a technical artifact of the sequencing pipeline. Broadly in line with IMGT annotations, most TCR beta V segments showed up in productive rearrangements about 87% or about 30% of the time in an earlier analysis of approximately 600 of the donors. Correlated functional status among segregating V segments might reflect linkage disequilibrium, but an unknown experimental factor could not be ruled out. When HLA alleles, especially DR and DQ, strongly co-occurred, TCR associations were difficult to assign to individual alleles. The only immune exposure information available for the cohort was CMV serostatus. Most TCR sequences were seen in very few donors, while some public TCRs were found in many individuals. According to a later analysis, parvovirus B19, influenza, CMV and Epstein-Barr virus appeared linked to several top co-occurrence clusters. Because HLA typing was unavailable for some donors at each locus, only the typed subset was used in association tests. This cohort had only TCR beta chains sequenced, and the lack of alpha or paired-chain data limited which features could be detected. A later analysis found that TCR association rates varied across HLA loci, with DRB1 alleles showing the most associated TCRs and HLA-C alleles the fewest. In both the original and validation cohorts, the classifier was reported to diagnose cytomegalovirus status with high specificity and sensitivity. Three of the identified cytomegalovirus-associated TCR beta chains were confirmed in vitro to be specific for cytomegalovirus antigens. In a later analysis, HLA-associated TCR beta chains were found to be more clonally expanded and to have lower generation probabilities than equally common non-associated chains. Roughly uniform sequencing depth across donors was assumed in presence/absence analyses, although this assumption may not hold. A later analysis associated some 17,000 TCR beta sequences with specific HLA alleles at a false discovery rate of 0.05. The study listed approximately 150 TCR beta chains as associated with cytomegalovirus. It was suggested by the authors that the approach could potentially be generalized to other disease states and immunological phenotypes. In a later genetic analysis, fewer N-insertions in productive TCRs were reported among donors in an Asian-associated ancestry cluster than the roughly 710-donor mean. The earlier analysis of around 600 of the donors excluded approximately 15 rarely observed V segments, including chromosome 9 orphons, because counts were too low. Most CMV-associated TCR beta chains appeared to be HLA-restricted in a later analysis, and the HLA associations seemed to be driven largely by CMV exposure. An association between a missense DCLRE1C variant and V-gene and J-gene trimming of TCR beta chains was found in a later genetic analysis and replicated in an independent cohort. A further reported finding was that TCR beta sequences accurately predicted the HLA-A and HLA-B alleles for most subjects in the first cohort. Because the 87-base-pair reads could not distinguish some IMGT-functional V segments, including TRBV6-2 and TRBV6-3, those segments were excluded.

The library was made by the immunoSEQ multiplex PCR assay. For the multiplex PCR, a mixture combining 60 forward primers for TCR Vbeta segments and 13 reverse primers for TCR Jbeta segments was used. Amplification of the CDR3 region of rearranged TCR beta genes was performed with a multiplex PCR assay on genomic DNA. On the Illumina HiSeq System, the amplified TCR beta libraries were sequenced as 87-base-pair reads. In the original analysis: A later analysis counted approximately 76 million unique TCR beta chains across the 650 to 700 repertoires, and around 9.9 million of these chains were shared by at least two donors. A nearest-neighbor algorithm error-corrected the raw reads and collapsed the reads into unique sequences, merging closely related sequences to remove PCR and sequencing errors. Alignment of CDR3 sequences to IMGT reference sequences was used to assign V, D and J gene segments. For a sequence to be retained, at least a six-nucleotide match to both a V gene segment and a J gene segment was required. Rearrangements were classified as productive when the CDR3 lacked stop codons and remained in frame with V and J, and all other rearrangements were classified as non-productive. CDR3 was defined by IMGT convention, running from the second conserved V-encoded cysteine to the conserved J-encoded phenylalanine. In an earlier analysis of more than 550 of the donors, sequences lacking an unambiguous match to a single V gene segment were excluded. An earlier analysis of fewer than 750 of the donors classified V segments as functional when productive rearrangements were above 56.7% and as segregating when the standard deviation between donors was above 5%. A statistical classification framework was built to diagnose cytomegalovirus status from the catalog of TCR beta chain sequences. In a later analysis, V and J genes were assigned by comparing TCR nucleotide sequences against IMGT/GENE-DB human TR gene sequences. In a later analysis, CDR3 sequences and most-parsimonious VDJ recombination scenarios were assigned using the TCRdist pipeline. In a later analysis, each TCR beta chain was defined by its CDR3 amino acid sequence together with its V-gene family, and reads lacking a unique V-gene family were excluded. As a way to deal with suspected cross-contamination and a sequencing artifact, a later analysis dropped hundreds of nucleotide sequences that were highly shared and had low generation probability. For each public chain, a later analysis derived a clonal expansion index from normalized ranks of inferred template counts within each repertoire. In a later analysis, generation probabilities were computed with a VDJ recombination model fitted to out-of-frame rearrangements, and the resulting probabilities were checked against IGoR. A later analysis scored TCR-TCR, TCR-HLA and TCR-CMV co-occurrence with hypergeometric tests, applying a repertoire-size bias correction to TCR pairs. In a later analysis, false discovery rates were estimated by permuting HLA or CMV assignments 20 times. In a later analysis, co-occurring TCRs were grouped with DBSCAN, and TCRdist sequence similarity was added when clustering was performed within HLA-allele-positive subsets. Co-occurrence clustering excluded repertoires with fewer than 30,000 or more than 120,000 public chains, plus five with anomalous nucleotide sharing. The table comes from immuneACCESS by way of TCRdb, which keeps in-frame sequences with V and J called. Part of the clones is missing from these tables; in studies checked, under half for an unresolved V gene and the rest for unknown reasons. The V and J calls and the clone size are those of that table, but D and trimming were determined from the DNA. The sample table gives around 75,000 clones. Clones ranked in the top ten supply around 1.6% of the sample.

In total, approximately 700 healthy bone marrow donors made up the cohort. All cohort members were sampled while nominally healthy, although unrecorded immune exposures were likely present. The donor tested CMV seronegative, placing the donor among the 300 to 400 seronegative members of the cohort. A peripheral blood sample was provided by each donor, and peripheral blood mononuclear cells were used for TCR beta sequencing. Genomic DNA was extracted from the blood cell samples with the Qiagen DNeasy Blood Extraction Kit. Notes on this clone: Its antigen remains unidentified.

Sequences MNHNY (CDR1) and SVGAGI (CDR2) are obtained from the germline V gene (reference sequence). V is cut back by 10 bases and J by 7 bases, with 9 bases in the junction unmatched. The CDR3 sequence holds 14 residues, the cysteine and phenylalanine included. Solely the CDR3 DNA is kept, with 42 bases framed from the first base. The chain employs TRBV6-6 and TRBJ2-1; TRBD2 fits 11 bases in the junction. The source of this sequence is a woman aged 60 to 75 in good health and CMV-seronegative. The sample was PBMCs. The base sequence is TGTGCCACCGTAGTAGCGGGAGGGGCAAATGAGCAGTTCTTC. The encoded protein is CATVVAGGANEQFF.